This T cell receptor beta chain was sequenced in a study of kidney transplant recipient with SARS-CoV-2 infection. This clonotype was seen only a few times. The junction differs from germline at one of its ends, possibly a read error. TCRdb reprocessed the reads via MiXCR and lists one record per CDR3 protein. The data contain under 250,000 distinct CDR3 sequences, around 30% of them singletons. Germline V lookup: CDR1 MGHDK, CDR2 SYGVNS. This CDR3 region has 14 residues. The sequenced sample was a blood sample, obtained at baseline and on day 111 from a kidney transplant recipient. This chain uses TRBV25-1 with TRBJ1-4; 7 bases line up with TRBD1. This TCR derives from a male patient in his 30s who had COVID-19 and was a kidney transplant recipient. Some of the T cells may derive from the graft donor. The CDR3 sequence: CAGSAGTANEKLFF. CDR3 in DNA: TGTGCCGGCAGTGCCGGGACAGCGAATGAAAAACTGTTTTTT.